This paragraph covers one T cell receptor (beta chain) sequence. This receptor's antigen is unknown. It has no much larger one-base neighbor in the sample; base qualities were not kept. The data are from a study of OX40 agonist ivuxolimab in advanced cancers. Notes on the research overall: Ivuxolimab was a fully human IgG2 agonistic monoclonal antibody targeting the costimulatory receptor OX40 (CD134). A male proportion of roughly 85% and a mean age of approximately 60 years, ranging from about 23 to 90, were recorded for the dose-escalation cohort. The monotherapy dose-escalation portion (N ≈ 52 patients) of the phase I ivuxolimab trial is reported in the paper. Prior anti-PD-1, anti-PD-L1 or anti-CTLA-4 therapy was permitted, and about 40% of dose-escalation patients had received checkpoint inhibitors. Partial responses occurred in three dose-escalation patients, of whom one had hepatocellular carcinoma and two had cutaneous melanoma. Intravenous ivuxolimab was administered to patients every 2 weeks at six dose levels: 0.01, 0.1, 0.3, 1.5, 3 and 10 mg/kg. The purpose of peripheral TCRbeta sequencing was to test whether ivuxolimab changed TCR sequence diversity and led to clonal T-cell expansion. Among the roughly 52 dose-escalation patients, around 20 had hepatocellular carcinoma, roughly 15 melanoma, 9 renal cell carcinoma and 9 head and neck cancer.

Overall study results and their limits: Low levels of normalized T-cell clonal expansion were also seen in some patients who did not respond. On average, CD8+ T cells showed more expanded clones than CD4+ T cells after ivuxolimab. Clonal expansion of both CD4+ and CD8+ blood T cells was observed from baseline to week 6 at doses 0.1 to 3.0 mg/kg. In the 0.1-3.0 mg/kg groups, partial responders had among the lowest normalized peripheral clonal expansion, particularly in CD8+ T cells. The antigen specificity of the peripheral T cells that underwent clonal expansion was not determined.

The trial excluded patients who had a history of autoimmune disease or were on systemic immunosuppression. Peripheral blood for TCR sequencing was collected from all dose cohorts at baseline, on cycle 4 day 1, and on cycle 7 day 1. Samples came from an open-label, multicenter, first-in-human phase I dose-escalation trial of ivuxolimab. The trial enrolled adults with locally advanced or metastatic head and neck squamous cell, hepatocellular, melanoma or renal cell carcinoma. Before TCR sequencing, CD4+ T cells and CD8+ T cells were sorted from peripheral blood as separate populations. For sequencing of the TCRbeta CDR3 region, genomic DNA was extracted from the sorted cells. TCRbeta CDR3 regions were sequenced using the immunoSEQ Assay. TCRdb's version of the immuneACCESS table is confined to in-frame rearrangements and falls short of the full clone set. An unresolved V gene accounts for under half of the shortfall where checked; the remainder is of unknown origin. The sample table contains 45,000 to 60,000 clones; only one count was recorded for roughly 90% of them. The ten biggest clones cover 4.5% to 5.5% of the sample.

Trimming takes 6 bases from V and 1 base from J, and the germline ends sit 13 bases apart. CDR3 length: 15 amino acids, cysteine to phenylalanine. Only CDR3 DNA remains: 45 bases, in frame from the first base. CDR1 and CDR2 are read off the germline V gene as MNHEY and SVGAGI. This TCR was sampled from an adult with an advanced solid tumor such as melanoma, head and neck, liver or kidney cancer. This chain joins TRBV6-5 to TRBJ2-4; too little of a D gene remains to name it. The sequences come from CD4+ or CD8+ T cells sorted from blood, collected in a trial of the OX40 agonist ivuxolimab. The CDR3 amino acid sequence is: CASRLLGDAKNIQYF. Here is the DNA: TGTGCCAGCAGACTCCTTGGGGATGCCAAAAACATTCAGTACTTC.